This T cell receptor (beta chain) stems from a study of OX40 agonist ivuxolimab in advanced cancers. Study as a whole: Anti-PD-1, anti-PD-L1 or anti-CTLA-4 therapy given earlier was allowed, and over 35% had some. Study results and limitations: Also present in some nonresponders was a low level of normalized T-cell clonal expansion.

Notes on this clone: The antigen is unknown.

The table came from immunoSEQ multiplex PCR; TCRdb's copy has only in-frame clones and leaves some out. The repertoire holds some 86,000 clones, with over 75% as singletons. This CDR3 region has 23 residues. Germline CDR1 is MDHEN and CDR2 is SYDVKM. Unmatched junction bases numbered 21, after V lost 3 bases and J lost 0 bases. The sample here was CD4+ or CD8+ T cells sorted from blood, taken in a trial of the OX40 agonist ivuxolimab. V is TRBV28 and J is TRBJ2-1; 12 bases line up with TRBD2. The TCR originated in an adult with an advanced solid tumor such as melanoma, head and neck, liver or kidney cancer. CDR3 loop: CASSFVYQKSSSGRAPSYNEQFF. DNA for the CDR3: TGTGCCAGCAGTTTCGTCTATCAGAAGAGTTCTAGCGGGAGGGCCCCCTCCTACAATGAGCAGTTCTTC. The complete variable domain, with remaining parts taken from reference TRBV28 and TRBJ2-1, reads DVKVTQSSRYLVKRTGEKVFLECVQDMDHENMFWYRQDPGLGLRLIYFSYDVKMKEKGDIPEGYSVSREKKERFSLILESASTNQTSMYLCASSFVYQKSSSGRAPSYNEQFFGPGTRLTVL.